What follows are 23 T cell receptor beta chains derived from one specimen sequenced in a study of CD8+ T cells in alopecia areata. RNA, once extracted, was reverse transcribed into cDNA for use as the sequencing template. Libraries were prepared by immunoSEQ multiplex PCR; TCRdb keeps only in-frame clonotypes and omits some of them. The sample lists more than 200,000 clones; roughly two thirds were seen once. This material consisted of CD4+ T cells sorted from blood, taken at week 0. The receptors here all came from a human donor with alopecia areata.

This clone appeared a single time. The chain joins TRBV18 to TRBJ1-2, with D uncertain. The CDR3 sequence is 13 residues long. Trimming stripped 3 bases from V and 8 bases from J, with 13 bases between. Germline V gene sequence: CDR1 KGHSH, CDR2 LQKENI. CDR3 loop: CASSPDGIRGYTF. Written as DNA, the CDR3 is TGTGCCAGCTCACCTGACGGGATCCGAGGCTACACCTTC.

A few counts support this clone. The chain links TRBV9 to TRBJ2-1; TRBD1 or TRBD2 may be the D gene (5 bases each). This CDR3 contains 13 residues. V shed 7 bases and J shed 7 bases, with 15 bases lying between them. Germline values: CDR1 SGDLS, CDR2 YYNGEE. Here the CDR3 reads CASEGFLGNEQFF. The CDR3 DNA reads TGTGCCAGCGAGGGGTTTCTTGGGAATGAGCAGTTCTTC.

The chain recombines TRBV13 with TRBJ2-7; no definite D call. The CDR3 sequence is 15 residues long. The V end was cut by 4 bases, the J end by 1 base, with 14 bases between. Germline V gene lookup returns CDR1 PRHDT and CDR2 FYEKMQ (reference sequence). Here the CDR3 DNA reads TGTGCCAGCAGCTCTGTCCCCGTTGGATCCTACGAGCAGTACTTC. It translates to CASSSVPVGSYEQYF.

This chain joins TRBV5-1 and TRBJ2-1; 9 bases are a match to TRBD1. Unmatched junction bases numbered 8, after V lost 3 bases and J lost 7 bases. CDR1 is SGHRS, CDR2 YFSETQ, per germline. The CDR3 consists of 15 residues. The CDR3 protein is CASSWAGTGSNEQFF. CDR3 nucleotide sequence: TGCGCCAGCAGCTGGGCCGGGACAGGGTCAAATGAGCAGTTCTTC.

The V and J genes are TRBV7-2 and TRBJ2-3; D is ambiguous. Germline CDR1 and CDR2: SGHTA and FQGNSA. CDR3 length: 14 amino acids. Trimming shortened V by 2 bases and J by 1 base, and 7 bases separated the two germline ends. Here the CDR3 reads CASSLHGGTDTQYF. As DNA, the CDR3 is TGTGCCAGCAGCTTACACGGAGGCACAGATACGCAGTATTTT.

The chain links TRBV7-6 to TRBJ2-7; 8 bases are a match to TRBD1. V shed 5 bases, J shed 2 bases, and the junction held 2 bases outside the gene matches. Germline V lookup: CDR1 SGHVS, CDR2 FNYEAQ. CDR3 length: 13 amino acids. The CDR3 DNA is TGTGCCAGCAGCCGGACAGGGACCTACGAGCAGTACTTC. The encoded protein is CASSRTGTYEQYF. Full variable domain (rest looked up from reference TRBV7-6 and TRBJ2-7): GAGVSQSPRYKVTKRGQDVALRCDPISGHVSLYWYRQALGQGPEFLTYFNYEAQQDKSGLPNDRFSAERPEGSISTLTIQRTEQRDSAMYRCASSRTGTYEQYFGPGTRLTVT.

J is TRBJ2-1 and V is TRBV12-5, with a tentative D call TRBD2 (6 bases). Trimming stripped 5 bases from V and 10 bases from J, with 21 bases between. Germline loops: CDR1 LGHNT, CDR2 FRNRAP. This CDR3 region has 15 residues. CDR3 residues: CASGPRGGARGEQFF. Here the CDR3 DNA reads TGTGCTAGTGGTCCCCGGGGCGGGGCCCGGGGAGAGCAGTTCTTC.

CDR3 loop: CSVDIANEQFF. Here the CDR3 DNA reads TGCAGCGTTGACATAGCGAATGAGCAGTTCTTC. The chain carries TRBV29-1 and TRBJ2-1; a possible D gene is TRBD2 (5 bases). The germline gives CDR1 SQVTM, CDR2 ANQGSEA. The CDR3 contains 11 residues. V was pared by 3 bases and J by 7 bases, with 7 bases between.

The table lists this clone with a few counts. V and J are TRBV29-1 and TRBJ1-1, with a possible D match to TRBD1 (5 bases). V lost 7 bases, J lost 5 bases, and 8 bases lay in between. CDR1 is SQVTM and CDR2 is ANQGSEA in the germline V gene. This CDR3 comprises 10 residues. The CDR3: CSARETEAFF. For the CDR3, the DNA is TGCAGCGCCAGGGAGACTGAAGCTTTCTTT.

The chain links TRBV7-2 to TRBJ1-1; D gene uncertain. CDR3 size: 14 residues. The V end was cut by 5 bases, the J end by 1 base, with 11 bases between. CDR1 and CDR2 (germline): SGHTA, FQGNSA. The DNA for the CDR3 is TGTGCCAGCAGCGGGCGTCTGGAGAACACTGAAGCTTTCTTT. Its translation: CASSGRLENTEAFF.

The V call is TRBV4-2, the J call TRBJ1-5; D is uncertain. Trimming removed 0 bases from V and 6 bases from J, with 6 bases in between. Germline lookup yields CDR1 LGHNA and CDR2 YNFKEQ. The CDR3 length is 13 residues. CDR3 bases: TGTGCCAGCAGCCAAGATTGGGGTCAGCCCCAGCATTTT. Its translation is CASSQDWGQPQHF.

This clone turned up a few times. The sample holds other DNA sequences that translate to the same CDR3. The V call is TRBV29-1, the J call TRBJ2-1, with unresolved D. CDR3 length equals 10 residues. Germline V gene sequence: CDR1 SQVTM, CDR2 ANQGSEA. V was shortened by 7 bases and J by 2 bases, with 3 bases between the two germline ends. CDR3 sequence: CSATYNEQFF. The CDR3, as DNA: TGCAGCGCCACCTACAATGAGCAGTTCTTC.

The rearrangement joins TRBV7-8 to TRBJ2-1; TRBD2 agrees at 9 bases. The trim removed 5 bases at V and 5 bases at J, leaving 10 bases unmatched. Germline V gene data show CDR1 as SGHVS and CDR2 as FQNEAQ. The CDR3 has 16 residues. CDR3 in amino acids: CASSPGRLAGNNEQFF. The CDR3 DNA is TGTGCCAGCAGCCCCGGGCGGCTAGCGGGGAACAATGAGCAGTTCTTC. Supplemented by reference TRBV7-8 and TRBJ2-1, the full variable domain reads GAGVSQSPRYKVAKRGQDVALRCDPISGHVSLFWYQQALGQGPEFLTYFQNEAQLDKSGLPSDRFFAERPEGSVSTLKIQRTQQEDSAVYLCASSPGRLAGNNEQFFGPGTRLTVL.

The CDR3 nucleotides are TGCGCCAGCAGGGCCCGACTAGCGGGGAAAGAGACCCAGTACTTC. This sequence encodes CASRARLAGKETQYF. J is TRBJ2-5 and V is TRBV10-2, with TRBD2 matching 11 bases. V gave up 6 bases and J gave up 3 bases; unmatched junction bases: 6. The CDR3 is made up of 15 amino acids. Germline CDR1 reads WSHSY; CDR2 reads SAAADI.

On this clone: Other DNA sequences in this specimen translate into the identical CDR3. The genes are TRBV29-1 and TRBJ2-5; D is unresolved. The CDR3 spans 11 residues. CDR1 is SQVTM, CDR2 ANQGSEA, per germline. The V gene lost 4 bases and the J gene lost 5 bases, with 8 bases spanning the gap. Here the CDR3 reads CSVVIGETQYF. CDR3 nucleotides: TGCAGCGTTGTTATAGGGGAGACCCAGTACTTC.

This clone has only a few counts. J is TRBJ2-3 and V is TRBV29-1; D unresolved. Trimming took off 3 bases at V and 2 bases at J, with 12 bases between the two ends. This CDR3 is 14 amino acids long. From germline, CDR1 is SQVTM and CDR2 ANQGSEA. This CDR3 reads CSVDGQAITDTQYF. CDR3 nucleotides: TGCAGCGTTGATGGGCAGGCGATCACAGATACGCAGTATTTT.

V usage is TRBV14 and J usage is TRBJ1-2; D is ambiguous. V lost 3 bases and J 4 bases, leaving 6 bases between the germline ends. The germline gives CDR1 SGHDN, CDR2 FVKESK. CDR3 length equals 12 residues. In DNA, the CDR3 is TGTGCCAGCAGCCAGTCATTCTATGGCTACACCTTC. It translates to CASSQSFYGYTF.

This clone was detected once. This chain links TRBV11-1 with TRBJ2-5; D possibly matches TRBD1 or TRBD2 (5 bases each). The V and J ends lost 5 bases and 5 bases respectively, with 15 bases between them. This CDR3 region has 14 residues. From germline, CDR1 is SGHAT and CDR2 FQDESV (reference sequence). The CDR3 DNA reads TGTGCCAGCAGCCCACCCGAGGGGAAGGAGACCCAGTACTTC. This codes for CASSPPEGKETQYF.

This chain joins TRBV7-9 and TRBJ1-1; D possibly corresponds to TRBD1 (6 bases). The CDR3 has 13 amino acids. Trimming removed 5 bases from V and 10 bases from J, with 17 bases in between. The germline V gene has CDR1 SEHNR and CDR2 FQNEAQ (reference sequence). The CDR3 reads CASSQTGPGGAFF. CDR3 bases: TGTGCCAGCAGCCAAACAGGGCCCGGGGGAGCTTTCTTT.

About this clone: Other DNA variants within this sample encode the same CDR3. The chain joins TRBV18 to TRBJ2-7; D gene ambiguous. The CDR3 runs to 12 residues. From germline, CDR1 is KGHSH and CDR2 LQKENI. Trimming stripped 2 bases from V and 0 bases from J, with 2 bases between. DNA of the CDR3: TGTGCCAGCTCACCATCCTCCTACGAGCAGTACTTC. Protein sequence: CASSPSSYEQYF.

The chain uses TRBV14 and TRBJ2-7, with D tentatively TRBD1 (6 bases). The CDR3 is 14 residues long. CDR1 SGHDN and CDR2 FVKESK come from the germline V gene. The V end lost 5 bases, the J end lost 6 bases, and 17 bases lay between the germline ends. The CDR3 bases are TGTGCCAGCAGCTCCCTTGGACAGCGCGGCGAGCAGTACTTC. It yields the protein CASSSLGQRGEQYF. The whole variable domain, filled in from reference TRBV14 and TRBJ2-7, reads EAGVTQFPSHSVIEKGQTVTLRCDPISGHDNLYWYRRVMGKEIKFLLHFVKESKQDESGMPNNRFLAERTGGTYSTLKVQPAELEDSGVYFCASSSLGQRGEQYFGPGTRLTVT.

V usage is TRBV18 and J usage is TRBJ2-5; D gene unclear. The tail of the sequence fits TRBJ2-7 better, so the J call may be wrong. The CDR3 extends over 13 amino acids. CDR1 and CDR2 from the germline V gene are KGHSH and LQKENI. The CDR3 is CASSPPIRGEQYF. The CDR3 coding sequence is TGTGCCAGCTCACCACCGATCCGAGGCGAGCAGTACTTC.

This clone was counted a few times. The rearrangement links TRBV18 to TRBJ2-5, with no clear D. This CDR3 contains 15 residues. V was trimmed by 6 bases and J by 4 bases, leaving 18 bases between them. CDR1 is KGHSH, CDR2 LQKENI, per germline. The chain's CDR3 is CASSRTGPNSETQYF. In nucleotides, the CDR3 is TGTGCCAGCTCCCGAACTGGACCCAACTCAGAGACCCAGTACTTC. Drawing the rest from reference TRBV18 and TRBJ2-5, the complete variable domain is NAGVMQNPRHLVRRRGQEARLRCSPMKGHSHVYWYRQLPEEGLKFMVYLQKENIIDESGMPKERFSAEFPKEGPSILRIQQVVRGDSAAYFCASSRTGPNSETQYFGPGTRLLVL.